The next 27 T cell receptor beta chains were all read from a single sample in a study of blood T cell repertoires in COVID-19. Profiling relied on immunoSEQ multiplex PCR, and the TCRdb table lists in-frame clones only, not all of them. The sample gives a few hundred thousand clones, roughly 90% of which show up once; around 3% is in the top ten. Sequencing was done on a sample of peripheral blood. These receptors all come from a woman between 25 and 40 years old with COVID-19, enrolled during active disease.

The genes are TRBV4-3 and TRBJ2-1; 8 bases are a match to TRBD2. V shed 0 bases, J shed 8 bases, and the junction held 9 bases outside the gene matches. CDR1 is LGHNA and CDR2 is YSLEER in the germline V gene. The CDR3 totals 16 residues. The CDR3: CASSQEWASGGYEQFF. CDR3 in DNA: TGCGCCAGCAGCCAAGAATGGGCAAGCGGGGGCTATGAGCAGTTCTTC.

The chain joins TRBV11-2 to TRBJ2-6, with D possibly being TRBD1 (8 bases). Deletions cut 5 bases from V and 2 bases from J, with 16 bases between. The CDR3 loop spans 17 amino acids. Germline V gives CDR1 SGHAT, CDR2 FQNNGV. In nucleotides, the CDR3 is TGTGCCAGCAGCCCGATAACAGGGGGGGCTGGGGCCAACGTCCTGACTTTC. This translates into CASSPITGGAGANVLTF.

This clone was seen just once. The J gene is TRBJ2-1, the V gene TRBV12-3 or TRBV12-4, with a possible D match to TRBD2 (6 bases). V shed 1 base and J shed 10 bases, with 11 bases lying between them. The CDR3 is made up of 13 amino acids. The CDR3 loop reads CASSLVKAGEQFF. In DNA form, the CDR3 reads TGTGCCAGCAGTTTAGTAAAGGCGGGAGAGCAGTTCTTC.

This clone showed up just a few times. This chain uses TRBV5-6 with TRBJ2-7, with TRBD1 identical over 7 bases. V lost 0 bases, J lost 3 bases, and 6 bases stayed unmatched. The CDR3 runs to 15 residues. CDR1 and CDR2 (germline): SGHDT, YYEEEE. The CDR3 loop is CASSLGGTARYEQYF. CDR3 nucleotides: TGTGCCAGCAGCTTGGGAGGGACAGCTCGCTACGAGCAGTACTTC.

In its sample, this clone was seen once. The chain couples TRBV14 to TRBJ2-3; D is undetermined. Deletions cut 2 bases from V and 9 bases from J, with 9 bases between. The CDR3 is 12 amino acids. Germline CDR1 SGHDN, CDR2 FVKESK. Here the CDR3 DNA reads TGTGCCAGCAGCCAACCCCTCTCCACGCAGTATTTT. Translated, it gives CASSQPLSTQYF.

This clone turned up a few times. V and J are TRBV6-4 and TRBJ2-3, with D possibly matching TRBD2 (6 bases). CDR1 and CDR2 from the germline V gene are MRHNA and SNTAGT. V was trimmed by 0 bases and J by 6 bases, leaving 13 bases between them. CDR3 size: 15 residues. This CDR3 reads CASSDSEGGTDTQYF. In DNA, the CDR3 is TGTGCCAGCAGTGACTCAGAGGGAGGTACCGATACGCAGTATTTT.

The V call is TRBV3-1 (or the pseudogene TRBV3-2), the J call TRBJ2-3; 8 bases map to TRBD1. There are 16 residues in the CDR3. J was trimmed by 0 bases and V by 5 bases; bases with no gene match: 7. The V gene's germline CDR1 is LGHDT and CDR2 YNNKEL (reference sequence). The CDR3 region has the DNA TGTGCCAGCAGCGAACGACAGGGGCAAAGCACAGATACGCAGTATTTT. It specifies CASSERQGQSTDTQYF.

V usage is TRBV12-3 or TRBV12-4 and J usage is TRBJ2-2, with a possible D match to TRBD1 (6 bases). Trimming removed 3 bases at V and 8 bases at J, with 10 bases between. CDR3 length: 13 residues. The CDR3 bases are TGTGCCAGCAGTTTCCTGACAGGAGGGGAGCTGTTTTTT. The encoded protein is CASSFLTGGELFF.

CDR3 sequence: CASSVDGNTEAFF. DNA of the CDR3: TGCGCCAGCAGCGTGGACGGGAACACTGAAGCTTTCTTT. The gene calls are TRBV5-1 and TRBJ1-1; no clear D gene. Germline loops: CDR1 SGHRS, CDR2 YFSETQ. V shed 4 bases and J shed 1 base, with 8 bases lying between them. The CDR3 covers 13 residues.

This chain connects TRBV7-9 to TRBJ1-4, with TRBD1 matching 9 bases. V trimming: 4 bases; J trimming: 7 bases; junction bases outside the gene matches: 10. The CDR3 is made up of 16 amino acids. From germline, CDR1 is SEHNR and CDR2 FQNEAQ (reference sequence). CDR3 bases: TGTGCCAGCAGCTGGGGACAGGGCGGCTGGGTTGAAAAACTGTTTTTT. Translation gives CASSWGQGGWVEKLFF.

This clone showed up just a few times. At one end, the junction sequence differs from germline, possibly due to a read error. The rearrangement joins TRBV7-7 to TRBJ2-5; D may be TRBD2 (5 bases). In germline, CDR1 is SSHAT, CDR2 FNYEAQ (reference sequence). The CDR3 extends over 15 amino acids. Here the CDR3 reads CASSLAMSYQETQYF. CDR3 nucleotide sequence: TGTGCTAGCAGCTTAGCGATGAGTTACCAAGAGACCCAGTACTTC.

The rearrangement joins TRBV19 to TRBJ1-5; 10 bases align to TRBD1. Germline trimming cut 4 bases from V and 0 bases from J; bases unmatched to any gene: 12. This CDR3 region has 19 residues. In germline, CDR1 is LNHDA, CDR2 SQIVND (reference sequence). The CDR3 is CASSKAAGTGALSNQPQHF. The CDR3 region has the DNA TGTGCCAGTAGTAAAGCGGCCGGGACAGGGGCCCTTAGCAATCAGCCCCAGCATTTT.

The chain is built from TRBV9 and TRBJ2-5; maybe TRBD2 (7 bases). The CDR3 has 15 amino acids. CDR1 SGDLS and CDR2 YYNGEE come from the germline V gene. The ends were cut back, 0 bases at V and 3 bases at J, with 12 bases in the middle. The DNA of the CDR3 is TGTGCCAGCAGCGTAGCGGGGGGCTCCAAAGAGACCCAGTACTTC. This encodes CASSVAGGSKETQYF.

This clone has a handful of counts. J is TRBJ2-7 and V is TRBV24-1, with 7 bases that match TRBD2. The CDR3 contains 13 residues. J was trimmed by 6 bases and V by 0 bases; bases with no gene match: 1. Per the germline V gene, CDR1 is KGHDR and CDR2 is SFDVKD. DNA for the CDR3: TGTGCCACCAGTGATTTGGGGGGGGTCGAGCAGTACTTC. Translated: CATSDLGGVEQYF.

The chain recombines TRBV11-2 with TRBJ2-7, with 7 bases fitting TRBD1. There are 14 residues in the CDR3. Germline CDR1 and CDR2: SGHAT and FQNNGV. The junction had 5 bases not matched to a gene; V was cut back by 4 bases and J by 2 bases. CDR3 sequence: CASSSDRETYEQYF. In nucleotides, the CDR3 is TGTGCCAGCAGCTCCGACAGGGAAACCTACGAGCAGTACTTC. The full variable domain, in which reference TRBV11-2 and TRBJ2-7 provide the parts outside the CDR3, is EAGVAQSPRYKIIEKRQSVAFWCNPISGHATLYWYQQILGQGPKLLIQFQNNGVVDDSQLPKDRFSAERLKGVDSTLKIQPAKLEDSAVYLCASSSDRETYEQYFGPGTRLTVT.

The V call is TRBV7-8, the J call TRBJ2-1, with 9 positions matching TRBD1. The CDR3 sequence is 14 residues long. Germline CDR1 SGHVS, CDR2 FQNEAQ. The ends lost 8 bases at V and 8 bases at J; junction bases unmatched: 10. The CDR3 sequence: CASDRGAEGYEQFF. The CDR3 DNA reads TGTGCCAGCGACAGGGGGGCGGAAGGCTATGAGCAGTTCTTC.

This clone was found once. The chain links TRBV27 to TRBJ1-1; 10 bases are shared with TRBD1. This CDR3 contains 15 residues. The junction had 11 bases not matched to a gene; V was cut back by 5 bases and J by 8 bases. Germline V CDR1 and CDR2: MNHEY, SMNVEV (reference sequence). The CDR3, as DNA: TGTGCCAGCAGTGGAGGACAGGGGGGGCTTTCCGAAGCTTTCTTT. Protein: CASSGGQGGLSEAFF.

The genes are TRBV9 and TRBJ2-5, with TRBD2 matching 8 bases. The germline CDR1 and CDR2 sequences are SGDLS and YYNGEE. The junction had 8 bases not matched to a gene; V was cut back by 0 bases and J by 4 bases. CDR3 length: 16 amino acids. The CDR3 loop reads CASSVGAGRARETQYF. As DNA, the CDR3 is TGTGCCAGCAGCGTAGGGGCCGGGAGGGCCAGAGAGACCCAGTACTTC.

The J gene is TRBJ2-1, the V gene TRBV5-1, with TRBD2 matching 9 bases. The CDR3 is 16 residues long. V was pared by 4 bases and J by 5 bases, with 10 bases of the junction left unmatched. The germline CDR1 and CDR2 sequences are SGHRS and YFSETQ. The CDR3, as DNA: TGCGCCAGCAGCCCGTCCCCAGCGGGAGGAGACAATGAGCAGTTCTTC. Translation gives CASSPSPAGGDNEQFF. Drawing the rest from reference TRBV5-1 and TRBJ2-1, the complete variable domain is KAGVTQTPRYLIKTRGQQVTLSCSPISGHRSVSWYQQTPGQGLQFLFEYFSETQRNKGNFPGRFSGRQFSNSRSEMNVSTLELGDSALYLCASSPSPAGGDNEQFFGPGTRLTVL.

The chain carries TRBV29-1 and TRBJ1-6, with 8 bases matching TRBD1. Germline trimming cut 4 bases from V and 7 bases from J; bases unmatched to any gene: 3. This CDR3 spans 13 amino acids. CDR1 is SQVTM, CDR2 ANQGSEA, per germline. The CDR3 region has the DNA TGCAGCGTTGGGGCAGGGGGCAATTCACCCCTCCACTTT. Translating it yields CSVGAGGNSPLHF. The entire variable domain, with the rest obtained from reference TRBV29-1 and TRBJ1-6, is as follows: SAVISQKPSRDICQRGTSLTIQCQVDSQVTMMFWYRQQPGQSLTLIATANQGSEATYESGFVIDKFPISRPNLTFSTLTVSNMSPEDSSIYLCSVGAGGNSPLHFGNGTRLTVT.

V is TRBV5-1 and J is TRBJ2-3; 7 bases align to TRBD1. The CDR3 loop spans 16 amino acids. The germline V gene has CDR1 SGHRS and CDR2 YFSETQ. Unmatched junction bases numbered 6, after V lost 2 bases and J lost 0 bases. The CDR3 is CASSLGQATSTDTQYF. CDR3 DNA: TGCGCCAGCAGCTTAGGACAGGCAACTAGCACAGATACGCAGTATTTT. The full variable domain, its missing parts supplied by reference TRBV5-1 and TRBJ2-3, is KAGVTQTPRYLIKTRGQQVTLSCSPISGHRSVSWYQQTPGQGLQFLFEYFSETQRNKGNFPGRFSGRQFSNSRSEMNVSTLELGDSALYLCASSLGQATSTDTQYFGPGTRLTVL.

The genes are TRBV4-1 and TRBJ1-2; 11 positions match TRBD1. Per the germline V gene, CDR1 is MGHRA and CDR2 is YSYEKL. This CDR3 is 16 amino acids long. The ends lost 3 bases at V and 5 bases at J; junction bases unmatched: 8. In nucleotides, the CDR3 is TGCGCCAGCAGCCATACAAGGACAGGGGGCGTGTATGGCTACACCTTC. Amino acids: CASSHTRTGGVYGYTF.

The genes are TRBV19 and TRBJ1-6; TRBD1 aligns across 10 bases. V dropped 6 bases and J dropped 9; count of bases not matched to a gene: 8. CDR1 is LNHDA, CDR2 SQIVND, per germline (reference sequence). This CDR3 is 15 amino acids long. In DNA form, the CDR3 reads TGTGCCAGTAGACCCGGACAGGGGGATTTTTCACCCCTCCACTTT. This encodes CASRPGQGDFSPLHF.

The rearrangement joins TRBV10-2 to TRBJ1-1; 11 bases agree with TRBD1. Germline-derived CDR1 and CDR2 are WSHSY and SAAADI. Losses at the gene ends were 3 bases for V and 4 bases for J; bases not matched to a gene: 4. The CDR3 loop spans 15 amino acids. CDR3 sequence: CASSDPGTGGTEAFF. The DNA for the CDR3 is TGCGCCAGCAGTGACCCCGGGACAGGGGGCACTGAAGCTTTCTTT.

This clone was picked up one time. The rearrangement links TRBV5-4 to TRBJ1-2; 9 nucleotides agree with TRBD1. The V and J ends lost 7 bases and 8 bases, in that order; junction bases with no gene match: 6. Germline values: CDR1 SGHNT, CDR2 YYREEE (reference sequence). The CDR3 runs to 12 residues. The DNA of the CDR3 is TGTGCCAGCCGACGACAGGGGGGAGGCTACACCTTC. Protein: CASRRQGGGYTF.

The CDR3 nucleotides read TGTGCCAGCAGCTTAGCCTTAACGGGATACGAGCAGTACGTC. This gives the protein CASSLALTGYEQYV. This chain connects TRBV11-2 to TRBJ2-7, with TRBD2 as a possible D gene (5 bases). Germline assignment: CDR1 SGHAT and CDR2 FQNNGV. This CDR3 is 14 amino acids long. The V gene lost 1 base and the J gene lost 4 bases, with 11 bases spanning the gap.

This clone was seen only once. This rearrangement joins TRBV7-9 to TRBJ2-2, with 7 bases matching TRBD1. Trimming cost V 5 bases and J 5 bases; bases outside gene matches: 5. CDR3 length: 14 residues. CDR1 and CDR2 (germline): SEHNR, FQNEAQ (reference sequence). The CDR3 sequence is CASSDRQGTGELFF. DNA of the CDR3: TGTGCCAGCAGCGACCGACAGGGAACCGGGGAGCTGTTTTTT.